The next 24 T cell receptor beta chains were all read from a single sample in a study of blood T cell repertoires in COVID-19. TCRdb keeps only in-frame clones here, not all; method: immunoSEQ multiplex PCR. The table includes over 450,000 clones, roughly 87% detected once. The sample consisted of peripheral blood. The source of these receptors is a man younger than 35 with COVID-19, enrolled during active disease.

The chain employs TRBV2 and TRBJ2-5, with 7 positions matching TRBD2. Germline V gene sequence: CDR1 SNHLY, CDR2 FYNNEI. J gave up 7 bases and V 6 bases, and 14 bases lay outside the gene matches. This CDR3 contains 15 residues. CDR3 residues: CASSRLAQPPGTQYF. Here the CDR3 DNA reads TGTGCCAGCAGCCGACTAGCACAGCCTCCGGGGACCCAGTACTTC. Full variable domain (missing parts from reference TRBV2 and TRBJ2-5): EPEVTQTPSHQVTQMGQEVILRCVPISNHLYFYWYRQILGQKVEFLVSFYNNEISEKSEIFDDQFSVERPDGSNFTLKIRSTKLEDSAMYFCASSRLAQPPGTQYFGPGTRLLVL.

The V and J genes are TRBV19 and TRBJ2-7, with a weak D call TRBD2 (6 bases). CDR3 length equals 13 residues. CDR1 and CDR2 (germline): LNHDA, SQIVND (reference sequence). Trimming removed 4 bases at V and 2 bases at J, with 9 bases between. The chain's CDR3 is CASSTRLAYEQYF. The CDR3 coding sequence is TGTGCCAGTAGTACCCGACTAGCCTACGAGCAGTACTTC.

The rearrangement uses TRBV30 and TRBJ2-2; D gene ambiguous. V shed 2 bases and J shed 7 bases, with 8 bases lying between them. The CDR3 sequence is 12 residues long. CDR1 is GTSNPN and CDR2 is SVGIG in the germline V gene (reference sequence). The CDR3: CAWSHQVGELFF. The CDR3 coding sequence is TGTGCCTGGAGTCACCAGGTCGGGGAGCTGTTTTTT. Drawing the rest from reference TRBV30 and TRBJ2-2, the complete variable domain is SQTIHQWPATLVQPVGSPLSLECTVEGTSNPNLYWYRQAAGRGLQLLFYSVGIGQISSEVPQNLSASRPQDRQFILSSKKLLLSDSGFYLCAWSHQVGELFFGEGSRLTVL.

The chain is built from TRBV27 and TRBJ2-3; 8 bases are shared with TRBD1. Trimming took 5 bases from V and 6 from J; bases not matched to a gene: 16. This CDR3 spans 17 amino acids. Germline CDR1 and CDR2: MNHEY and SMNVEV (reference sequence). CDR3 in amino acids: CASSLIGPGQGEDTQYF. DNA for the CDR3: TGTGCCAGCAGTCTCATTGGGCCCGGACAGGGCGAGGATACGCAGTATTTT.

This chain connects TRBV24-1 to TRBJ2-5; perhaps TRBD2 as D (6 bases). CDR3 length: 17 amino acids. The V gene's germline CDR1 is KGHDR and CDR2 SFDVKD. Trimming shortened V by 3 bases and J by 4 bases, and 20 bases separated the two germline ends. The CDR3: CATSDGGRFTLPETQYF. The CDR3 DNA sequence: TGTGCCACCAGTGATGGTGGGAGGTTCACCCTCCCAGAGACCCAGTACTTC.

The chain links TRBV12-3 or TRBV12-4 to TRBJ2-1; the match to TRBD2 covers 7 bases. The CDR3 totals 13 residues. After removal of 3 bases from V and 10 bases from J, the junction contained 6 bases not matched to a gene. As DNA, the CDR3 is TGTGCCAGCAGTTTCGGCGGGGGTGGGGAGCAGTTCTTC. Amino acid sequence: CASSFGGGGEQFF.

The V call is TRBV23-1, the J call TRBJ1-5; TRBD1 aligns across 7 bases. TRBV23-1 is an ORF; its function is uncertain. V trimming: 3 bases; J trimming: 0 bases; junction bases outside the gene matches: 11. The CDR3 contains 18 residues. The DNA of the CDR3 is TGCGCCAGCAGTCACATCAGACAGGGAACTTATAGCAATCAGCCCCAGCATTTT. The encoded protein is CASSHIRQGTYSNQPQHF.

This clone appeared once. The chain recombines TRBV6-1 with TRBJ1-3, with TRBD1 matching 10 bases. V shed 2 bases, J shed 7 bases, and the junction held 5 bases outside the gene matches. CDR3 length: 15 amino acids. Germline V lookup: CDR1 MNHNS, CDR2 SASEGT. CDR3 sequence (DNA): TGTGCCAGCAGTGAAAGACAGGGGGCGCGGAACACCATATATTTT. The encoded protein is CASSERQGARNTIYF.

J is TRBJ2-5 and V is TRBV7-9; D may be TRBD2 (6 bases). CDR1 is SEHNR, CDR2 FQNEAQ, per germline (reference sequence). The V gene lost 0 bases and the J gene lost 2 bases, with 10 bases spanning the gap. CDR3 size: 15 residues. The CDR3: CASSLAVGGQETQYF. The CDR3 nucleotides read TGTGCCAGCAGCTTAGCTGTGGGAGGTCAAGAGACCCAGTACTTC.

The rearrangement uses TRBV7-9 and TRBJ2-1; 8 nucleotides align to TRBD1. CDR1 is SEHNR and CDR2 is FQNEAQ in the germline V gene (reference sequence). After removal of 5 bases from V and 9 bases from J, the junction contained 15 bases not matched to a gene. This CDR3 is 16 amino acids long. The CDR3 sequence is CASSAWEDRGGFEQFF. For the CDR3, the DNA is TGTGCCAGCAGCGCCTGGGAAGACAGGGGTGGGTTTGAGCAGTTCTTC.

This chain links TRBV30 with TRBJ2-7; possibly TRBD1 for D (5 bases). Trimming stripped 2 bases from V and 4 bases from J, with 18 bases between. Germline V lookup: CDR1 GTSNPN, CDR2 SVGIG (reference sequence). The CDR3 covers 15 residues. The CDR3 DNA sequence: TGTGCCTGGAGTAAGGGGTCGGTCGGTGGTTACGAGCAGTACTTC. Translated, it gives CAWSKGSVGGYEQYF.

The chain couples TRBV4-1 to TRBJ1-2, with TRBD1 matching over 10 bases. The ends lost 6 bases at V and 3 bases at J; junction bases unmatched: 7. The CDR3 has 15 amino acids. Germline assignment: CDR1 MGHRA and CDR2 YSYEKL. The CDR3 protein is CASRPPGQGDYGYTF. CDR3 DNA: TGCGCCAGCAGACCCCCCGGACAGGGGGACTATGGCTACACCTTC.

CDR3 nucleotide sequence: TGTGCCACCACCTCCCACTGGACAGGGGAAACCTACGAGCAGTACTTC. Translating gives CATTSHWTGETYEQYF. The chain is built from TRBV24-1 and TRBJ2-7; 9 bases match TRBD1. V dropped 8 bases and J dropped 2; count of bases not matched to a gene: 12. CDR1 KGHDR and CDR2 SFDVKD come from the germline V gene. This CDR3 comprises 16 residues.

This clone was seen once. The chain recombines TRBV6-5 with TRBJ1-2, with D possibly TRBD1 on 5 matching bases. This CDR3 spans 12 amino acids. The germline V gene encodes CDR1 MNHEY and CDR2 SVGAGI. Trimming stripped 6 bases from V and 3 bases from J, with 8 bases between. CDR3 sequence: CASRGQDYGYTF. The CDR3 DNA reads TGTGCCAGCAGGGGGCAAGACTATGGCTACACCTTC.

The chain uses TRBV9 and TRBJ2-3; D remains ambiguous. The ends were cut back, 1 base at V and 0 bases at J, with 12 bases in the middle. CDR3 size: 16 residues. Per germline, CDR1 SGDLS and CDR2 YYNGEE. This chain's CDR3 is CASSVQSDPSTDTQYF. The CDR3 coding sequence is TGTGCCAGCAGCGTACAGAGCGACCCTAGCACAGATACGCAGTATTTT.

This clone was picked up one time. The chain combines TRBV6-8 with TRBJ2-7, with 7 bases aligning to TRBD1. Germline trimming cut 10 bases from V and 6 bases from J; bases unmatched to any gene: 12. From germline, CDR1 is MNHGY and CDR2 SAAAGT. CDR3 length equals 13 residues. The CDR3 loop reads CANSRDRLSEQYF. In nucleotides, the CDR3 is TGTGCCAACTCCCGGGACAGACTGTCCGAGCAGTACTTC.

The chain couples TRBV24-1 to TRBJ2-7, with 11 positions matching TRBD2. CDR1 KGHDR and CDR2 SFDVKD come from the germline V gene. This CDR3 is built from 16 residues. The junction had 9 bases not matched to a gene; V was cut back by 9 bases and J by 0 bases. In DNA form, the CDR3 reads TGTGCCACCCGCCCGGGACTAGCGGAAGCCTCCTACGAGCAGTACTTC. Translating it yields CATRPGLAEASYEQYF.

V is TRBV19 and J is TRBJ1-5; unclear D gene. This CDR3 has 15 residues. The germline CDR1 and CDR2 sequences are LNHDA and SQIVND (reference sequence). The ends were cut back, 0 bases at V and 5 bases at J, with 11 bases in the middle. CDR3 in amino acids: CASSIEARSDQPQHF. CDR3 nucleotides: TGTGCCAGTAGTATAGAGGCCAGGTCGGATCAGCCCCAGCATTTT.

The rearrangement uses TRBV7-2 and TRBJ2-2, with 7 bases matching TRBD1. CDR3 size: 16 residues. V was clipped by 6 bases and J by 7 bases; unmatched bases: 14. Germline V gene lookup returns CDR1 SGHTA and CDR2 FQGNSA. CDR3 sequence reads: CASRRVRDRSYGELFF. The CDR3 nucleotides read TGTGCCAGCAGGCGCGTCCGGGACAGATCATACGGGGAGCTGTTTTTT.

The rearrangement uses TRBV3-1 (or the pseudogene TRBV3-2) and TRBJ1-5; unclear D gene. CDR3 size: 17 residues. V lost 0 bases, J lost 5 bases, and 17 bases lay in between. Germline assignment: CDR1 LGHDT and CDR2 YNNKEL (reference sequence). Here the CDR3 reads CASSQDRTGFFDQPQHF. The CDR3 nucleotides are TGTGCCAGCAGCCAAGATCGGACGGGGTTCTTCGATCAGCCCCAGCATTTT.

The V and J genes are TRBV25-1 and TRBJ1-5; a possible D gene is TRBD1 (5 bases). The germline V gene encodes CDR1 MGHDK and CDR2 SYGVNS. CDR3 length: 18 residues. Trimming stripped 4 bases from V and 0 bases from J, with 19 bases between. Written as DNA, the CDR3 is TGTGCCAGCAGTGCCCTGGGGGGAGGAGGTGATAGCAATCAGCCCCAGCATTTT. The encoded protein is CASSALGGGGDSNQPQHF. The full variable domain, its missing parts supplied by reference TRBV25-1 and TRBJ1-5, is EADIYQTPRYLVIGTGKKITLECSQTMGHDKMYWYQQDPGMELHLIHYSYGVNSTEKGDLSSESTVSRIRTEHFPLTLESARPSHTSQYLCASSALGGGGDSNQPQHFGDGTRLSIL.

This clone was picked up a small number of times. The V and J genes are TRBV5-5 and TRBJ2-7; a possible D gene is TRBD2 (6 bases). CDR1 and CDR2 from the germline V gene are SGHKS and YYEKEE (reference sequence). V lost 3 bases and J lost 2, with 18 bases in between. This CDR3 comprises 16 residues. CDR3 residues: CASSYTGTEVPYEQYF. As DNA, the CDR3 is TGTGCCAGCAGCTATACCGGGACTGAAGTCCCCTACGAGCAGTACTTC.

The V and J genes are TRBV29-1 and TRBJ1-1; D gene uncertain. The CDR3 consists of 15 residues. V was clipped by 6 bases and J by 0 bases, with 17 bases between them. Looked up from germline, CDR1 is SQVTM and CDR2 is ANQGSEA. The CDR3, as DNA: TGCAGCGTCCTACCTCGACACCATATGAACACTGAAGCTTTCTTT. Translated, it gives CSVLPRHHMNTEAFF.

The chain couples TRBV5-1 to TRBJ1-1, with 8 nucleotides matching TRBD1. The germline V gene has CDR1 SGHRS and CDR2 YFSETQ. This CDR3 spans 15 amino acids. Trimming cost V 3 bases and J 4 bases; bases outside gene matches: 8. CDR3 residues: CASSSQGDSGTEAFF. CDR3 bases: TGCGCCAGCAGCTCACAGGGGGATAGTGGCACTGAAGCTTTCTTT.